The clone carrying this T cell receptor (beta chain) was recorded many times. Its antigen is not known. This specimen comes from a study of Graves' ophthalmopathy and Graves' hyperthyroidism. The V gene's germline CDR1 is ENHRY and CDR2 SYGVKD. V gave up 3 bases and J gave up 5 bases; unmatched junction bases: 10. This CDR3 has 15 residues. RNA transcripts were the template, and TCR beta CDR3 regions were amplified from them. HTBI-primed RT-PCR formed the first round, and a multiplex PCR formed the second. TCRdb re-called the multiplex PCR reads through MiXCR, storing one row per CDR3 protein. Of about 550,000 distinct CDR3 sequences in the sample, under 45% were seen once. Broader study findings: Ophthalmopathy progression was predicted by the model at less than 71% sensitivity and roughly 72% specificity. Using 13 signatures, a model distinguished ophthalmopathy from stable hyperthyroidism, reaching 85% to 90% sensitivity and approximately 82% specificity.

New diagnoses, under 2 months' duration, and ages 18 to 65 characterized the hyperthyroidism patients. The source is an adult man with Graves' hyperthyroidism. Sequencing was carried out using peripheral blood or thyroid tissue (not recorded which). The chain has TRBV10-3 and TRBJ2-7; 7 bases are a match to TRBD1. CDR3: CAISEGTAPGDEQYF. The CDR3 DNA follows: TGTGCCATCAGTGAAGGGACAGCCCCCGGGGACGAGCAGTACTTC.